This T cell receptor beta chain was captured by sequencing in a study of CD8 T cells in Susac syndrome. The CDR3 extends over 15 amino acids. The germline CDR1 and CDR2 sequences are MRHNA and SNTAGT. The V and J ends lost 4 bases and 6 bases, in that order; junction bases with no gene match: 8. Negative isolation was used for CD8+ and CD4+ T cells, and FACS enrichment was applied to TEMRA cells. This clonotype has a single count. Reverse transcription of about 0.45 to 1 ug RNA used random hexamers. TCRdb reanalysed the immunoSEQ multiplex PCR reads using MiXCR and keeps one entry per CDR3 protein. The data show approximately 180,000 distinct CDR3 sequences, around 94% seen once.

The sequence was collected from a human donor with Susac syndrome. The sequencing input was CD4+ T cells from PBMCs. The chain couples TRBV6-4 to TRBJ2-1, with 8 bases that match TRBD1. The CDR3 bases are TGTGCCAGCAGTGGGGGACAGGAGATTTCCAATGAGCAGTTCTTC. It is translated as CASSGGQEISNEQFF.